The table lists the clone carrying this TCR beta chain with many counts. The antigen remains undetermined. This sample was taken from a study of T cell repertoires in cytomegalovirus infection. Study background: Indications came from public TCR beta signatures; they pointed to CMV infection and to a matching HLA type.

Via MiXCR, TCRdb re-called the reads, giving one row per CDR3 protein. This sample has under 600,000 distinct CDR3 sequences; more than 15% occur once, and the top ten carry more than 20%. General study findings and limits: Cumulative public TCR beta family frequency identified carriers of CMV plus the relevant HLA. What dominated the ex vivo response were HLA-C-restricted CMV-specific TCR beta clonotypes.

Germline-derived CDR1 and CDR2 are SNHLY and FYNNEI. The CDR3 extends over 19 amino acids. Trimming at V came to 4 bases and at J to 2 bases, leaving 14 bases not matched to a gene. Sequenced material: CD8+ T cells from PBMCs. This sequence originates from a human donor in good health (CMV status not recorded). Some clones in this sample may be carry-over from other donors' samples. The chain is built from TRBV2 and TRBJ2-7; 13 nucleotides agree with TRBD2. DNA for the CDR3: TGTGCCAGCAGTGCTCCGCGACTAGCGGGAGGAAAGGGTCCCTACGAGCAGTACTTC. It yields the protein CASSAPRLAGGKGPYEQYF.